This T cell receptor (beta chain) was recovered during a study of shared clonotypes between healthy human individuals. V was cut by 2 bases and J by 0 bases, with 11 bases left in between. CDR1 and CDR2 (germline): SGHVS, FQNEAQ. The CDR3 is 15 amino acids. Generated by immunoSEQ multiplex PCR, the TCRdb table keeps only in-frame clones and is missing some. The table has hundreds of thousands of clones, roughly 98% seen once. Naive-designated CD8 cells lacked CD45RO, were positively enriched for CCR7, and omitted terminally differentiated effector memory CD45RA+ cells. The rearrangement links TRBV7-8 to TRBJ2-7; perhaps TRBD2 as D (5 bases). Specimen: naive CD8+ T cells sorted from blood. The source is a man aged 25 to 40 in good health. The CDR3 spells CASSLLGGLSYEQYF. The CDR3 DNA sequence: TGTGCCAGCAGCTTATTAGGCGGGCTCTCCTACGAGCAGTACTTC.